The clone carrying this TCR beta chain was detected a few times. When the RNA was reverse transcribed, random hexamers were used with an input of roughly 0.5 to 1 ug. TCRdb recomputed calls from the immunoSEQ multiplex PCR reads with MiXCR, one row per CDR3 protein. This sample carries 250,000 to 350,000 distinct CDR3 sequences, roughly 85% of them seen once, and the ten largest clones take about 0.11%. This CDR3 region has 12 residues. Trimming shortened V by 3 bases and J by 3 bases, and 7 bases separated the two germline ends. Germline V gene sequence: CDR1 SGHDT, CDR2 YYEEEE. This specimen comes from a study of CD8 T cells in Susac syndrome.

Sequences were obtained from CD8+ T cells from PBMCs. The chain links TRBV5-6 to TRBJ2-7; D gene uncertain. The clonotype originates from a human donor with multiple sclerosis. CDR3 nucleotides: TGTGCCAGCAGCTCATTCGACTACGAGCAGTACTTC. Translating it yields CASSSFDYEQYF.